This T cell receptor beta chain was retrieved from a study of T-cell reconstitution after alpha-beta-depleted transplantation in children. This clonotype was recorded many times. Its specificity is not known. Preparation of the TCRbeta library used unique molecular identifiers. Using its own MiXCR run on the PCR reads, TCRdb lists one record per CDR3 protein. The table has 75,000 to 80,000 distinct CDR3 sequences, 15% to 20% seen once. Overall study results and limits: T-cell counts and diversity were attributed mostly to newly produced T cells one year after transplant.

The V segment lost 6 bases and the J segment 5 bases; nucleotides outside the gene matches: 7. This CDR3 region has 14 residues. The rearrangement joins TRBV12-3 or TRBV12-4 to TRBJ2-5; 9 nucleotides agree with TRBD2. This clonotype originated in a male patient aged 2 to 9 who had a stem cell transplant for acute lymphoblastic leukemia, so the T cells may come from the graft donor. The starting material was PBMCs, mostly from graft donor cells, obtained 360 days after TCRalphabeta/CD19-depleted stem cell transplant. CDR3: CASRQAGGRETQYF. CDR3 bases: TGTGCCAGCAGACAAGCGGGAGGAAGGGAGACCCAGTACTTC.